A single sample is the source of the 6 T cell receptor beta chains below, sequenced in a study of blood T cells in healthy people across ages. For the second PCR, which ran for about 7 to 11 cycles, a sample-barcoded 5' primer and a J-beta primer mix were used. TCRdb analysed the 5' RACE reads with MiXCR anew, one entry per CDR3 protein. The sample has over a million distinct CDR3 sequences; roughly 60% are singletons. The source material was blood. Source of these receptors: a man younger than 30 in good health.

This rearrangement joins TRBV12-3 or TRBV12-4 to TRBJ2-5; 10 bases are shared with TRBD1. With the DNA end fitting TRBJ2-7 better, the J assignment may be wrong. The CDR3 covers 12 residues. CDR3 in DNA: TGTGCCAGCGGCCGGGACAGGGGCGAGCAGTACTTC. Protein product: CASGRDRGEQYF.

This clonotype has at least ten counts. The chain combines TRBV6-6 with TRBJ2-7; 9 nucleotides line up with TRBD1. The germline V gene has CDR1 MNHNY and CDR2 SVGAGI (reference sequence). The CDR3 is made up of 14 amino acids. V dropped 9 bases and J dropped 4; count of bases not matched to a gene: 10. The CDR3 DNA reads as TGTGCCAGTGATTCCGGGACAGGGTCTTACGAGCAGTACTTC. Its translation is CASDSGTGSYEQYF.

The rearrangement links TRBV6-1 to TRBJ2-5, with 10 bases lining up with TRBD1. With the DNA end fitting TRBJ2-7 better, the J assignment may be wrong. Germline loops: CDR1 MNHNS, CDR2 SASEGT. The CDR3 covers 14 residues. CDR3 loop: CASTLGQGIYEQYF. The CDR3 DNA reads TGTGCCAGCACCCTGGGACAGGGGATCTACGAGCAGTACTTC.

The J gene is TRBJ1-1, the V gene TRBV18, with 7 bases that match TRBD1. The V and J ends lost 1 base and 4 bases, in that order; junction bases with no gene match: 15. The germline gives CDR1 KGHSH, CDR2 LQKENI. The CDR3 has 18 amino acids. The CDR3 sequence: CASSPRAGTGEEGTEAFF. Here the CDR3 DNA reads TGTGCCAGCTCACCACGGGCGGGTACAGGGGAGGAAGGCACTGAAGCTTTCTTT.

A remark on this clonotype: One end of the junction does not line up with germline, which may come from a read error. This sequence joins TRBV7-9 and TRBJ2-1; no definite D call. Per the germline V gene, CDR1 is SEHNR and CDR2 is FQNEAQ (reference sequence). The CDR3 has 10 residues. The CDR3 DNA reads TGTTCCAGCAGCTTCAATGAGCAGTTCTTC. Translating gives CSSSFNEQFF. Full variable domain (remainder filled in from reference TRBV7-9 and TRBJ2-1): DTGVSQNPRHKITKRGQNVTFRCDPISEHNRLYWYRQTLGQGPEFLTYFQNEAQLEKSRLLSDRFSAERPKGSFSTLEIQRTEQGDSAMYLCSSSFNEQFFGPGTRLTVL.

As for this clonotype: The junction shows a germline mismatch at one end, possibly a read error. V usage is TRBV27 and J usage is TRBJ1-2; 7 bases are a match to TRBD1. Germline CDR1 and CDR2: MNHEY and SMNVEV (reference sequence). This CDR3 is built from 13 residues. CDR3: CTSSHRDSYGYTF. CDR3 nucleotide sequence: TGTACCAGCAGTCATCGGGACAGCTATGGCTACACCTTC.